This T cell receptor (beta chain) was observed in a study of blood T cell repertoires in COVID-19. Study information: Nucleic acid was either cDNA or gDNA, and it came from T cells, B-cell-depleted T cells, or PBMCs.

Trimming took 4 bases from V and 1 from J; bases not matched to a gene: 5. The CDR3 is 16 residues long. CDR1 is SGHNT, CDR2 YYREEE, per germline (reference sequence). Sequenced by immunoSEQ multiplex PCR; TCRdb stores in-frame clones only, minus some. The repertoire holds 340,000 or so clones, with approximately 86% as singletons. The clonotype comes from a woman in her 40s with acute COVID-19. The V call is TRBV5-4, the J call TRBJ1-6; TRBD1 agrees at 7 bases. The sample comprised PBMCs or T cells enriched from blood (not recorded which). Here the CDR3 DNA reads TGTGCCAGCAGCGAGGGACAGATATCCTATAATTCACCCCTCCACTTT. As protein: CASSEGQISYNSPLHF.